These T cell receptor beta chains were read from a single sample in a study of cytomegalovirus exposure and HLA in healthy donors. Method: immunoSEQ multiplex PCR; TCRdb's copy keeps in-frame clones and lacks some. The sample has 110,000 to 150,000 clones, around 80% seen once. Input material: PBMCs. These receptors came from a woman aged 40 to 50 in good health and CMV-seropositive. The CDR3 runs from the conserved cysteine through the conserved F or W. A D gene is named only where the DNA matches it firmly.

CDR3 length,D gene,V gene,J gene,CDR3 DNA,CDR3 protein
16,TRBD2,TRBV5-4,TRBJ2-1,TGTGCCAGCAGCTTGGTAGGGACTAGCGTTTACAATGAGCAGTTCTTC,CASSLVGTSVYNEQFF
17,TRBD2,TRBV27,TRBJ2-2,TGTGCCAGCAGTTTAGGAGAGGTAGCGGGAATCACCGGGGAGCTGTTTTTT,CASSLGEVAGITGELFF
14,TRBD1,TRBV5-6,TRBJ1-4,TGTGCCAGCAGCCCGGGACAGGGGAATGAAAAACTGTTTTTT,CASSPGQGNEKLFF
13,-,TRBV6-5,TRBJ2-6,TGTGCCAGCAGTCAATCTGGGGCCAACGTCCTGACTTTC,CASSQSGANVLTF
15,TRBD1,TRBV7-3,TRBJ2-7,TGTGCCAGCAGCTCAGGACAGGGGGCTGGGTACGAGCAGTACTTC,CASSSGQGAGYEQYF
13,-,TRBV2,TRBJ2-5,TGTGCCAGCAGTGACCTGGTTTTATGGGAGCAGTACTTC,CASSDLVLWEQYF
14,TRBD1,TRBV6-5,TRBJ2-7,TGTGCCAGCTCCTGGACAGGCCGAACCTACGAGCAGTACTTC,CASSWTGRTYEQYF
14,TRBD1,TRBV9,TRBJ1-2,TGTGCCAGCAGCGTACGGGGACAGGGGCTGGGCTACACCTTC,CASSVRGQGLGYTF
15,-,TRBV5-8,TRBJ2-6,TGTGCCAGCAGTCGCTGGGCCTCTGGGGCCAACGTCCTGACTTTC,CASSRWASGANVLTF
13,-,TRBV5-4,TRBJ2-3,TGTGCCAGCAGCTTGCCGGCGGAGGATACGCAGTATTTT,CASSLPAEDTQYF
13,-,TRBV6-4,TRBJ1-5,TGTGCCAGCAGCCCTGAACAGAATCAGCCCCAGCATTTT,CASSPEQNQPQHF
15,TRBD2,TRBV7-3,TRBJ2-7,TGTGCCAGCAGCTTAGGTACGGGGGGGCTCGACGAGCAGTACTTC,CASSLGTGGLDEQYF